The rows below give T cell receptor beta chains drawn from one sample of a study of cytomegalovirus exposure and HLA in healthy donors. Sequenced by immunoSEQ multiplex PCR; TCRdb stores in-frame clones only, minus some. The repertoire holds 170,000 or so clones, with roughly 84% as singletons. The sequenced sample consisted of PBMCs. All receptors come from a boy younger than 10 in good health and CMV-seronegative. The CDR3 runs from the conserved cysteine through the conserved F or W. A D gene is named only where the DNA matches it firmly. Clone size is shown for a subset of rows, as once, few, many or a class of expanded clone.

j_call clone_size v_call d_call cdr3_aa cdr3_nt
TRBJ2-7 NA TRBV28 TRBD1 CASSLPGTASYEQYF TGTGCCAGCAGTTTACCCGGGACAGCGTCCTACGAGCAGTACTTC
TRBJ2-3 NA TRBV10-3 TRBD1 CAISESGQGRRGTDTQYF TGTGCCATCAGTGAGTCGGGACAGGGCCGACGGGGCACAGATACGCAGTATTTT
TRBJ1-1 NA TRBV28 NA CASIEHRENTEAFF TGTGCCAGCATCGAACACAGGGAGAACACTGAAGCTTTCTTT
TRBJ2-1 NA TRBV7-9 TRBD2 CASSRGEGSYNEQFF TGTGCCAGCAGCCGAGGGGAGGGCTCCTACAATGAGCAGTTCTTC
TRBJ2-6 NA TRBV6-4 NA CASSDSLSGANVLTF TGTGCCAGCAGTGACTCACTCTCTGGGGCCAACGTCCTGACTTTC
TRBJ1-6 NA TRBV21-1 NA CASSRQSPNSPLHF TGTGCCAGCAGCCGACAGTCACCTAATTCACCCCTCCACTTT
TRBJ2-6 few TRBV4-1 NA CASSHNSGANVLTF TGCGCCAGCAGCCACAACTCTGGGGCCAACGTCCTGACTTTC
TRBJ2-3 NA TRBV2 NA CASSVPPESDTQYF TGTGCCAGCAGTGTCCCTCCGGAGTCCGATACGCAGTATTTT
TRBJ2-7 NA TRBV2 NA CASSEGTPEQYF TGTGCCAGCAGTGAAGGAACTCCCGAGCAGTACTTC
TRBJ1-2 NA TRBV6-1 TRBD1 CASSERRGTGVLYGYTF TGTGCCAGCAGTGAAAGGCGAGGGACAGGGGTACTCTATGGCTACACCTTC
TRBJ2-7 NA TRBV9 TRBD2 CASSPFSGRALEQYF TGTGCCAGCAGCCCTTTTAGCGGGAGGGCCTTAGAGCAGTACTTC
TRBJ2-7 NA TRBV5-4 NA CASSLNSYEQYF TGTGCCAGCAGCTTAAACAGCTACGAGCAGTACTTC
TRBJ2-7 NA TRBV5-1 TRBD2 CASSLPAGGPYEQYF TGCGCCAGCAGCCTCCCAGCGGGAGGTCCCTACGAGCAGTACTTC
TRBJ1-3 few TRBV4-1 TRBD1 CASSRATGQGGNTIYF TGCGCCAGCAGCCGGGCCACGGGACAGGGAGGAAACACCATATATTTT
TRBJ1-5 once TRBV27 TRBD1 CASSLSSPGGPQPQHF TGTGCCAGCAGTTTATCCTCTCCAGGGGGTCCTCAGCCCCAGCATTTT
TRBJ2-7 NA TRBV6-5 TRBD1 CASTDSGQGAHEQYF TGTGCCAGCACCGACTCAGGGCAGGGGGCCCACGAGCAGTACTTC
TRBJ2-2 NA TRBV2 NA CASSLMRGGELFF TGTGCCAGCAGCCTCATGAGAGGGGGGGAGCTGTTTTTT
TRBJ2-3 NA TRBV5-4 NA CASRYWGGADTQYF TGTGCCAGCAGATACTGGGGGGGGGCGGATACGCAGTATTTT
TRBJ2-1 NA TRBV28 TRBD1 CASSLRTGRDSSYNEQFF TGTGCCAGCAGTTTGAGGACAGGCCGAGACTCCTCCTACAATGAGCAGTTCTTC
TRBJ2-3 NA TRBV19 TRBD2 CASSIGPGRGRADTQYF TGTGCCAGTAGTATCGGTCCTGGGAGGGGCAGGGCAGATACGCAGTATTTT
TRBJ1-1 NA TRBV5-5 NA CASSFLNTEAFF TGTGCCAGCAGCTTTCTAAACACTGAAGCTTTCTTT
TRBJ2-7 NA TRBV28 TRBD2 CASTFPPLSRIAGGRSYEQYF TGTGCCAGCACTTTTCCCCCCCTGTCCCGGATAGCGGGAGGGCGCTCCTACGAGCAGTACTTC
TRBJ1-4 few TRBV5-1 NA CASNQVPNEKLFF TGCGCCAGCAATCAGGTCCCTAATGAAAAACTGTTTTTT
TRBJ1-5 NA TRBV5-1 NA CASSFGGQDNQPQHF TGCGCCAGCAGCTTCGGAGGGCAAGACAATCAGCCCCAGCATTTT
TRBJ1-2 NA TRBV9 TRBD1 CASSVGQGAFYGYTF TGTGCCAGCAGCGTAGGCCAGGGGGCTTTCTATGGCTACACCTTC
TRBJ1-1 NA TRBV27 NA CASSLFSRSNTEAFF TGTGCCAGCAGTTTATTTTCCAGGTCGAACACTGAAGCTTTCTTT
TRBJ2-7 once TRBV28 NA CASSFGTEQYF TGTGCCAGCAGTTTCGGGACAGAGCAGTACTTC
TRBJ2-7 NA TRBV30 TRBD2 CAWSPGLAGGLYEQYF TGTGCCTGGAGTCCTGGACTAGCGGGAGGTTTGTACGAGCAGTACTTC
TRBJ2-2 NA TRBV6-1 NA CAIQQGPMGTGELFF TGTGCCATCCAACAGGGTCCCATGGGGACCGGGGAGCTGTTTTTT
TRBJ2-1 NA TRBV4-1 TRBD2 CASSHYGTSGWNEQFF TGCGCCAGCAGCCACTACGGGACTAGCGGTTGGAATGAGCAGTTCTTC
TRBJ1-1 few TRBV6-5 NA CASSYSGGGWTEAFF TGTGCCAGCAGTTACTCTGGGGGCGGATGGACTGAAGCTTTCTTT
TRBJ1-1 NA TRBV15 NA CATSRDRGNTEAFF TGTGCCACCAGCAGAGATAGGGGGAACACTGAAGCTTTCTTT
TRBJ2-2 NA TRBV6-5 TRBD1 CASSRTGGTGELFF TGTGCCAGCAGTCGGACAGGGGGCACCGGGGAGCTGTTTTTT
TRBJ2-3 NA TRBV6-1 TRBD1 CASSVRQGPGDTQYF TGTGCCAGCAGTGTGCGACAGGGTCCTGGAGATACGCAGTATTTT
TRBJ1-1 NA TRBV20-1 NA CSARGPSEAFF TGCAGTGCTAGAGGCCCGAGTGAAGCTTTCTTT
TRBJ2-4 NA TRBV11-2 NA CASSPHSERWAKNIQYF TGTGCCAGCAGCCCCCATAGCGAGAGATGGGCCAAAAACATTCAGTACTTC
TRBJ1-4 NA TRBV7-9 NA CASTRGGNEKLFF TGTGCCAGCACTAGGGGGGGTAATGAAAAACTGTTTTTT
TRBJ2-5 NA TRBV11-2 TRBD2 CASSLGGGLAGVGETQYF TGTGCCAGCAGCTTAGGGGGTGGACTAGCGGGAGTCGGAGAGACCCAGTACTTC
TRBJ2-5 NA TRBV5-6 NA CASSSPGQETQYF TGTGCCAGCAGCTCCCCAGGTCAAGAGACCCAGTACTTC
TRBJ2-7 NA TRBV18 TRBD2 CASSPPSGIYEQYF TGTGCCAGCTCACCCCCTAGCGGGATCTACGAGCAGTACTTC
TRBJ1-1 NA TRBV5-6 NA CASSLGGVGTEAFF TGTGCCAGCAGCTTGGGGGGGGTAGGCACTGAAGCTTTCTTT
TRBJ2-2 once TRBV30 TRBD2 CAWSRVLAGGGELFF TGTGCCTGGAGTAGGGTATTAGCGGGAGGGGGGGAGCTGTTTTTT
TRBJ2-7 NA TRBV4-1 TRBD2 CASSRGLGYEQYF TGCGCCAGCAGCCGAGGACTAGGCTACGAGCAGTACTTC
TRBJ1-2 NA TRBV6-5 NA CASSYLSGNGYTF TGTGCCAGCAGTTACCTCTCAGGGAATGGCTACACCTTC
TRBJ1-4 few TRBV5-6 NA CASSYPSGRRDEKLFF TGTGCCAGCAGCTACCCCTCGGGGAGGAGGGATGAAAAACTGTTTTTT
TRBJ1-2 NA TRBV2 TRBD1 CASRPDRGAYGYTF TGTGCCAGCAGACCGGACAGGGGAGCCTATGGCTACACCTTC
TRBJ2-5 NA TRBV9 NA CASSAVSQETQYF TGTGCCAGCAGCGCCGTTTCCCAAGAGACCCAGTACTTC
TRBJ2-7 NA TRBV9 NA CASSVDLNHNYEQYF TGTGCCAGCAGCGTAGACCTGAACCACAACTACGAGCAGTACTTC
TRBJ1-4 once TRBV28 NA CASSPPGTFLEKLFF TGTGCCAGCAGTCCCCCCGGGACATTTCTCGAAAAACTGTTTTTT
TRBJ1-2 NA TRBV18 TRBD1 CASSPGQGSGYTF TGTGCCAGCTCGCCGGGACAGGGAAGTGGCTACACCTTC
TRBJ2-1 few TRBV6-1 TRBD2 CASSARGSGSYNEQFF TGTGCCAGCAGTGCCCGCGGGAGCGGGTCCTACAATGAGCAGTTCTTC
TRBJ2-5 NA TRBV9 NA CASSPMGSAEETQYF TGTGCCAGCAGCCCAATGGGGAGCGCCGAAGAGACCCAGTACTTC
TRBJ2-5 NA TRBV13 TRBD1 CASSSTGPQETQYF TGTGCCAGCAGCTCGACAGGGCCCCAAGAGACCCAGTACTTC
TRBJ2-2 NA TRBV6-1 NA CASSVVNGLNTGELFF TGTGCCAGCAGTGTGGTGAACGGGTTGAACACCGGGGAGCTGTTTTTT
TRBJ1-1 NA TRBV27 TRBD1 CASSPSTGERNTEAFF TGTGCCAGCAGTCCTTCGACAGGGGAAAGGAACACTGAAGCTTTCTTT
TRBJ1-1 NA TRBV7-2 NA CASSLGGESRAFF TGTGCCAGCAGCTTAGGGGGAGAAAGCCGAGCTTTCTTT
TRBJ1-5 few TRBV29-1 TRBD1 CSVAGGGSNQPQHF TGCAGCGTGGCAGGGGGAGGAAGCAATCAGCCCCAGCATTTT